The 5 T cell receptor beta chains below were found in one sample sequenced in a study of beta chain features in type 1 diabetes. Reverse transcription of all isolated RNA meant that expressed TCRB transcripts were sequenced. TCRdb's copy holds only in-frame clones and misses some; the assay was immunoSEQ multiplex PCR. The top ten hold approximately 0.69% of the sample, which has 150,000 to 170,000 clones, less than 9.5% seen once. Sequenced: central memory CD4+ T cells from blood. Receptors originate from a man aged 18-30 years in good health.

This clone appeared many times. The DNA of the CDR3 is TGTGCCAGCAGCTTAGGACTATCCCGGGATCAGTTCTTC. Translation gives CASSLGLSRDQFF. This chain joins TRBV11-2 and TRBJ2-1, with D tentatively TRBD2 (5 bases). CDR3 length: 13 amino acids. Germline V gives CDR1 SGHAT, CDR2 FQNNGV. Trimming shortened V by 1 base and J by 13 bases, and 14 bases separated the two germline ends.

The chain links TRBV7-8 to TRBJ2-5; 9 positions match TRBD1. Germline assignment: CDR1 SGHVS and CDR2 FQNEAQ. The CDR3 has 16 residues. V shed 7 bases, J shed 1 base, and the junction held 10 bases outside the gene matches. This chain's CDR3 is CASNRPGQGGQETQYF. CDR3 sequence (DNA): TGTGCCAGCAACCGGCCGGGACAGGGAGGCCAAGAGACCCAGTACTTC.

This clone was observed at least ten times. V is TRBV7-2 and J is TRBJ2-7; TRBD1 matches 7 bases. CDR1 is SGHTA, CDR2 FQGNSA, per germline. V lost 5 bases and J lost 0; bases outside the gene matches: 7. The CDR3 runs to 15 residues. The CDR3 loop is CASSIGQALSYEQYF. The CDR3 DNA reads TGTGCCAGCAGCATAGGACAGGCTCTCTCCTACGAGCAGTACTTC.

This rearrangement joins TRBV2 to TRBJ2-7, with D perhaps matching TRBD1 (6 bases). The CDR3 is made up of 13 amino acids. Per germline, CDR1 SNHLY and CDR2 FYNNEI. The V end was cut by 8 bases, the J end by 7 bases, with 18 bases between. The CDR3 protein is CASRDTGNREQYF. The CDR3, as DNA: TGTGCCAGCCGGGACACGGGTAATCGGGAGCAGTACTTC.

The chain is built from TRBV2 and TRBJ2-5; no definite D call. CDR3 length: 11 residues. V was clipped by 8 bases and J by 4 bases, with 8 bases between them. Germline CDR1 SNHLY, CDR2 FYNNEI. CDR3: CASWLIETQYF. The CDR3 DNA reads TGTGCCAGCTGGCTCATAGAGACCCAGTACTTC.